This passage covers 13 T cell receptor beta chains from one sample sequenced in a study of regulatory T cells in long-lasting Graves disease (dated by TCRdb to 2020 to 2023). The label giving this sample's time point can be read as: persistent/refractory GD, antithyroid drugs over 5 years with positive TRAb. For both TCR sequencing and RNA sequencing, RNA was extracted from PBMCs using TRIzol. Libraries were made using multiplex PCR. The sequencing machine was an Illumina HiSeq 4000. iRepertoire HTBI primers and Arm-PCR amplification of CDR3 regions were used to construct TCR beta libraries. TCRdb handled the public reads itself, with Q25 trimming in fastp and clone calling in MiXCR, and kept productive beta chains. Each CDR3 protein gets just one entry, which takes the most common genes and DNA from the rows behind it. This sample gives 400,000 to 500,000 distinct CDR3 sequences in total; less than 25% of them show up just once. Jointly, the top ten make up roughly 13% of the sample.

Sequences were derived from peripheral blood mononuclear cells (PBMCs), sampled when the disease was refractory, from a patient treated with antithyroid drugs. All receptors derive from a female donor with Graves disease.

The rearrangement uses TRBV4-1 and TRBJ2-4, with unresolved D. The CDR3 contains 15 residues. The V and J ends lost 1 base and 6 bases respectively, with 13 bases between them. Germline loops: CDR1 MGHRA, CDR2 YSYEKL. The DNA of the CDR3 is TGCGCCAGCAGCCAAGGGGCGGAGCGTGGAAACATTCAGTACTTC. Protein sequence: CASSQGAERGNIQYF.

There are a few counts of this clonotype. The chain recombines TRBV20-1 with TRBJ2-7; 10 positions match TRBD2. CDR1 DFQATT and CDR2 SNEGSKA come from the germline V gene (reference sequence). This CDR3 region has 19 residues. J was trimmed by 1 base and V by 0 bases; bases with no gene match: 15. The CDR3: CSARDRSKREGFWSYEQYF. The CDR3 bases are TGCAGTGCTAGAGACAGATCCAAGCGGGAGGGCTTTTGGTCCTACGAGCAGTACTTC.

As DNA, the CDR3 is TGTGCCAGCAGCCTATGGACTAGCCACGGGGAGCTGTTTTTT. It yields the protein CASSLWTSHGELFF. V and J are TRBV14 and TRBJ2-2; TRBD2 matches at 8 bases. CDR1 is SGHDN, CDR2 FVKESK, per germline. V was clipped by 4 bases and J by 7 bases; unmatched bases: 5. The CDR3 loop spans 14 amino acids.

V gene TRBV19 combines with J gene TRBJ1-6; no firm D call. The ends were cut back, 9 bases at V and 7 bases at J, with 7 bases in the middle. CDR3 length: 11 residues. Germline-derived CDR1 and CDR2 are LNHDA and SQIVND (reference sequence). This chain's CDR3 is CASGGNSPLHF. As DNA, the CDR3 is TGTGCCAGCGGTGGAAATTCACCCCTCCACTTT.

This clonotype was seen a handful of times. The J gene is TRBJ1-1, the V gene TRBV7-9; D uncertain. This CDR3 contains 14 residues. Germline values: CDR1 SEHNR, CDR2 FQNEAQ (reference sequence). The V end was cut by 1 base, the J end by 3 bases, with 9 bases between. CDR3 DNA sequence: TGTGCCAGCAGCTTAGTTAAAGGGCACACTGAAGCTTTCTTT. This sequence encodes CASSLVKGHTEAFF.

The chain joins TRBV20-1 to TRBJ1-5; the D gene is possibly TRBD1 (6 bases). Germline loops: CDR1 DFQATT, CDR2 SNEGSKA (reference sequence). The CDR3 length is 16 residues. The V gene lost 0 bases and the J gene lost 1 base, with 13 bases spanning the gap. In nucleotides, the CDR3 is TGCAGTGCTAGAGATTCCGGGACAAGGAGCAATCAGCCCCAGCATTTT. This sequence encodes CSARDSGTRSNQPQHF.

Worth noting for this clonotype: This may be a read error: a much more frequent sequence differs by one nucleotide. J is TRBJ1-2 and V is TRBV7-8; the D is unclear. The CDR3 covers 13 residues. Germline V gene lookup returns CDR1 SGHVS and CDR2 FQNEAQ. CDR3: CASRPIASYVYTF. DNA for the CDR3: TGTGCCAGCAGGCCCATCGCCTCCTATGTCTACACCTTC.

The chain has TRBV7-6 and TRBJ2-5, with TRBD2 matching 7 bases. V was pared by 5 bases and J by 0 bases, with 9 bases of the junction left unmatched. Germline CDR1 is SGHVS and CDR2 is FNYEAQ. The CDR3 extends over 16 amino acids. CDR3 in amino acids: CASSTGGLLYQETQYF. Here the CDR3 DNA reads TGTGCCAGCAGCACGGGGGGACTCCTGTACCAAGAGACCCAGTACTTC. Full variable domain (remainder filled in from reference TRBV7-6 and TRBJ2-5): GAGVSQSPRYKVTKRGQDVALRCDPISGHVSLYWYRQALGQGPEFLTYFNYEAQQDKSGLPNDRFSAERPEGSISTLTIQRTEQRDSAMYRCASSTGGLLYQETQYFGPGTRLLVL.

The chain uses TRBV9 and TRBJ2-2; D is perhaps TRBD1 (5 bases). There are 14 residues in the CDR3. The V and J ends lost 0 bases and 6 bases respectively, with 9 bases between them. Germline values: CDR1 SGDLS, CDR2 YYNGEE. The CDR3 is CASSVEQGSGELFF. The CDR3 DNA sequence: TGTGCCAGCAGCGTAGAGCAGGGCTCCGGGGAGCTGTTTTTT.

This chain joins TRBV30 and TRBJ1-2, with D unclear. The CDR3 consists of 13 residues. V lost 2 bases to trimming and J lost 2 bases, with 9 bases between them. Germline V CDR1 and CDR2: GTSNPN, SVGIG (reference sequence). The CDR3 here is CAWSFGQNYGYTF. The CDR3 nucleotides are TGTGCCTGGAGTTTCGGTCAGAACTATGGCTACACCTTC.

V and J are TRBV30 and TRBJ1-1; D is unclear. The CDR3 has 14 amino acids. Trimming took 0 bases from V and 1 from J, leaving 9 bases between them. The germline V gene has CDR1 GTSNPN and CDR2 SVGIG (reference sequence). The CDR3 DNA follows: TGTGCCTGGAGTGTAGAGACACCGAACACTGAAGCTTTCTTT. It encodes CAWSVETPNTEAFF.

The chain carries TRBV4-3 and TRBJ2-7; D not resolved. The germline V gene has CDR1 LGHNA and CDR2 YSLEER. Trimming cost V 1 base and J 0 bases, with 10 bases left between them. There are 15 residues in the CDR3. CDR3 amino acids: CASSQVLASSYEQYF. CDR3 coding DNA: TGCGCCAGCAGCCAAGTGCTGGCTAGCTCCTACGAGCAGTACTTC.

This clonotype was counted a few times. The DNA for the CDR3 is TGTGCCAGCAGATTCGCCTGGAACACCGGGGAGCTGTTTTTT. This translates into CASRFAWNTGELFF. The rearrangement uses TRBV6-2 or TRBV6-3 and TRBJ2-2; D gene unclear. This CDR3 spans 14 amino acids. Germline CDR1 reads MNHEY; CDR2 reads SVGEGT. Trimming took off 6 bases at V and 1 base at J, with 9 bases between the two ends.